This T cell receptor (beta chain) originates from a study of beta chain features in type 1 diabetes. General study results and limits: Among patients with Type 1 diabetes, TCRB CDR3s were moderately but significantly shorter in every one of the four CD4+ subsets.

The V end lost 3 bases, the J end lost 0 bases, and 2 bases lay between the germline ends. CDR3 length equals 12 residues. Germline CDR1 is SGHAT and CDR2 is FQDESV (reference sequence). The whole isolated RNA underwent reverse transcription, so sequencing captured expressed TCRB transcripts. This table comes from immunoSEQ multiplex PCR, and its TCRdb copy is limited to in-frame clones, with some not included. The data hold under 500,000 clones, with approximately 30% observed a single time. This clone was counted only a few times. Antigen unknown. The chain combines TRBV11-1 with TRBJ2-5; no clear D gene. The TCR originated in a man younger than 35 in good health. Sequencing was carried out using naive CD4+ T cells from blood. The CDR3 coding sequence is TGTGCCAGCAGCTTTTACCAAGAGACCCAGTACTTC. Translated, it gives CASSFYQETQYF.